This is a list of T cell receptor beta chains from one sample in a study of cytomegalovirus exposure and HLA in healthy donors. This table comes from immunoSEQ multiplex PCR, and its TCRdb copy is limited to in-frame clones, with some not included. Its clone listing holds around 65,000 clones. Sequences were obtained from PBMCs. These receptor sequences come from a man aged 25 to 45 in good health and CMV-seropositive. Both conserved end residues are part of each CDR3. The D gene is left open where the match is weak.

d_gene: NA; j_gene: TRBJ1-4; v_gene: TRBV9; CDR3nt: TGTGCCAGCAGCGCACGGGCAGGGTCTAATGAAAAACTGTTTTTT; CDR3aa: CASSARAGSNEKLFF
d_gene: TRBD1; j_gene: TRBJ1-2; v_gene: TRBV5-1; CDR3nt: TGCGCCAGCAGCTTGTACACAGGGGGCAAATATGGCTACACCTTC; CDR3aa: CASSLYTGGKYGYTF
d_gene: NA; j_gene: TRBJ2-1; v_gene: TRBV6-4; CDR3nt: TGTGCCAGCAGTGACGGGAGCTCCTACAATGAGCAGTTCTTC; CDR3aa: CASSDGSSYNEQFF
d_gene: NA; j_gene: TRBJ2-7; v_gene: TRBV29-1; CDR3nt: TGCAGCGTTGCCGGGAACTCCTACGAGCAGTACTTC; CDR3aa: CSVAGNSYEQYF
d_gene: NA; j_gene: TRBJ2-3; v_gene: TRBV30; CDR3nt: TGTGCCTGGAGTCTCGGGGCAGATACGCAGTATTTT; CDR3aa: CAWSLGADTQYF
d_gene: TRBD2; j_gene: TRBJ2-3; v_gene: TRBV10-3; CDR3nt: TGTGCCGCCGGGACTAGCGGGGACGCAGATACGCAGTATTTT; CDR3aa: CAAGTSGDADTQYF
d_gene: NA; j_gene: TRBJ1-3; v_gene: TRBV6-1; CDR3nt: TGTGCCAGCAGTGAGAAAGCCTTCTCCTCTGGAAACACCATATATTTT; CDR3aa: CASSEKAFSSGNTIYF
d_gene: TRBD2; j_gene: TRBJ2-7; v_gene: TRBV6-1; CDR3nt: TGTGCCAGCAGCCGGACTAGCGGGGACGAGCAGTACTTC; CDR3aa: CASSRTSGDEQYF
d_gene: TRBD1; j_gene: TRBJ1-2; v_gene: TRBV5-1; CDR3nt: TGCGCCAGCAGCTGGGGGACAGACTATGGCTACACCTTC; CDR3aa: CASSWGTDYGYTF
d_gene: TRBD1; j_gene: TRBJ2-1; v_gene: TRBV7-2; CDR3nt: TGTGCCAGCAGCTTAACGGGACAGACAGACAATGAGCAGTTCTTC; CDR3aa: CASSLTGQTDNEQFF
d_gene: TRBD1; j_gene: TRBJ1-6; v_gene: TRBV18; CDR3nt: TGTGCCAGCTCACCACGGTGGGGACAGGGCGACTCACCCCTCCACTTT; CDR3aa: CASSPRWGQGDSPLHF
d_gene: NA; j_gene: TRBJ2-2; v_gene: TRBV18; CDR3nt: TGTGCCAGCTCCCCAGACAGAACCGGGGAGCTGTTTTTT; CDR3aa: CASSPDRTGELFF
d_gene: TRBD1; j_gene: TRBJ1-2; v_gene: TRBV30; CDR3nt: TGTGCCGGGAGTCCCTCTACTGGGACAGGGTCTGGCTACACCTTC; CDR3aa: CAGSPSTGTGSGYTF
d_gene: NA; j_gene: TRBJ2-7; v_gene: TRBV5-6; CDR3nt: TGTGCCAGCTCCAATGGGGAGATTTTCTACGAGCAGTACTTC; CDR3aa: CASSNGEIFYEQYF
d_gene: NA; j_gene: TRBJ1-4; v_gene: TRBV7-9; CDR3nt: TGTGCCAGCAGCGAAACCCAGGCAACTAATGAAAAACTGTTTTTT; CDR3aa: CASSETQATNEKLFF
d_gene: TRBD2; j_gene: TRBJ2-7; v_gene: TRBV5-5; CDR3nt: TGTGCCAGCAGTTCACCGGGACTAGCTTCCTACGAGCAGTACTTC; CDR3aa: CASSSPGLASYEQYF
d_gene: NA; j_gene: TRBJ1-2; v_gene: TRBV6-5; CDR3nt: TGTGCCAGCAGTTCCCTGCCAGGGGTATCTAACTATGGCTACACCTTC; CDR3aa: CASSSLPGVSNYGYTF
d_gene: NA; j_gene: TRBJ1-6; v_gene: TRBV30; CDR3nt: TGTGCCTGGAGGACGGGAGTCCCCTATAATTCACCCCTCCACTTT; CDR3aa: CAWRTGVPYNSPLHF
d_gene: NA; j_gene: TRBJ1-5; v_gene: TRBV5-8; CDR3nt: TGTGCCAGCAGCTACAGGGTAATAGGCAATCAGCCCCAGCATTTT; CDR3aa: CASSYRVIGNQPQHF
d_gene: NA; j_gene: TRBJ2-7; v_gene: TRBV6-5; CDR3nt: TGTGCCAGCAGCACGGAGGCCCACGAGCAGTACTTC; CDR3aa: CASSTEAHEQYF
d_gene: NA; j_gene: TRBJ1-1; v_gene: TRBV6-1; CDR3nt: TGTGCCAGCACTGGCCAGGACACTGAAGCTTTCTTT; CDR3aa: CASTGQDTEAFF
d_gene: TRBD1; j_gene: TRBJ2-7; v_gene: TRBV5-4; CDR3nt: TGTGCCAGCAGTCTTCCCGGACAGGGGGCCTACGAGCAGTACTTC; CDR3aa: CASSLPGQGAYEQYF
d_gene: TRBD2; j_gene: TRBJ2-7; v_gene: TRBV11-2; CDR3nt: TGTGCCAGCAGCTTAGGGAACGGACTAGCGGCCTACGAGCAGTACTTC; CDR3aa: CASSLGNGLAAYEQYF
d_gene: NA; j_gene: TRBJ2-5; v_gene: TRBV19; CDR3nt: TGTGCCAGTAGTGACAGATCCGGGGGAGAGACCCAGTACTTC; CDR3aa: CASSDRSGGETQYF
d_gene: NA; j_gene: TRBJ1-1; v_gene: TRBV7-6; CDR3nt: TGTGCCAGCAGCTTCCGGTTGAGCACTGAAGCTTTCTTT; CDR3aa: CASSFRLSTEAFF
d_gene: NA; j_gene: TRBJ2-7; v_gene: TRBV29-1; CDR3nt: TGCAGCGTTGAAGTGGCGGCTAGTTGGTACTTC; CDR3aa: CSVEVAASWYF
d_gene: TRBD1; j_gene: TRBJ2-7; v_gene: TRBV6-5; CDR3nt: TGTGCCAGCAGTCCCTACAGGGGCCAATCCTACGAGCAGTACTTC; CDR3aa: CASSPYRGQSYEQYF
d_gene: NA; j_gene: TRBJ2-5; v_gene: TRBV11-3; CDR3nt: TGTGCCAGCAGCCCCCCGACACCGTCTTTGACCCAGTACTTC; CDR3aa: CASSPPTPSLTQYF
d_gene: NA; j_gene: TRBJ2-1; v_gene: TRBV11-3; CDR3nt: TGTGCCAGCAGCTTAGGGGTCCGGGAGAGCTCCTACAATGAGCAGTTCTTC; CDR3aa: CASSLGVRESSYNEQFF
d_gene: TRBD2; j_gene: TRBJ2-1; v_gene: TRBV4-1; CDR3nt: TGCGCCAGCAGCCCCCAGACTAGCGGGGGTAGTTTAAACAATGAGCAGTTCTTC; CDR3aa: CASSPQTSGGSLNNEQFF
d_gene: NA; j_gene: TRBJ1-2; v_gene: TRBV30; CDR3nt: TGTGCCTGGAGTGAGGGGACATCTGTTTATGGCTACACCTTC; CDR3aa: CAWSEGTSVYGYTF
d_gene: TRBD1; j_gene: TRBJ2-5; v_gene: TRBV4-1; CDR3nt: TGCGCCAGCAGCCCCGGACAGGGTCGAGAGCAGTACTTC; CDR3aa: CASSPGQGREQYF
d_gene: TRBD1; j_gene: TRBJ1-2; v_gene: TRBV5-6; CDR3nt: TGTGCCAGCAGCTCTGATAGCGACAGGGGGCGTTCGCTCCTTTATGGCTACACCTTC; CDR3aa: CASSSDSDRGRSLLYGYTF
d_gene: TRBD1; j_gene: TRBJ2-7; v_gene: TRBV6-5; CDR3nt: TGTGCCAGCAGACAAGGACAGGGGGCCTACGAGCAGTACTTC; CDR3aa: CASRQGQGAYEQYF
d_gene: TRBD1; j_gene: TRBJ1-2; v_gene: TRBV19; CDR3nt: TGTGCCAGTATCCCCGAGGACAGGGAAGTCTATGGCTACACCTTC; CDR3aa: CASIPEDREVYGYTF
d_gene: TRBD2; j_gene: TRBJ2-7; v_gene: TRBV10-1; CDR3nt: TGCGCCAGCAGTGAGGCGGGAGGCTACGAGCAGTACTTC; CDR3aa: CASSEAGGYEQYF
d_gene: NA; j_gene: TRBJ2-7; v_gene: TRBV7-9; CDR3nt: TGTGCCAGCAGCTTAGGGACAAACTACGAGCAGTACTTC; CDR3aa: CASSLGTNYEQYF
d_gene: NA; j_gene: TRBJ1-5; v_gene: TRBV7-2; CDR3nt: TGTGCCAGCAGCTCTATGGACAGAAATCAGCCCCAGCATTTT; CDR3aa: CASSSMDRNQPQHF
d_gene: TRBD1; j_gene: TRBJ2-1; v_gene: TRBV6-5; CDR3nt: TGTGCCAGCAGTTACCGGGACAGGCTAATAGATGAGCAGTTCTTC; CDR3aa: CASSYRDRLIDEQFF
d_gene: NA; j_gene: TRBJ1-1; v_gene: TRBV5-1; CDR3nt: TGCGCCAGCAGCCTAATGGGGGGGGAAAACACTGAAGCTTTCTTT; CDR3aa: CASSLMGGENTEAFF